The 15 T cell receptor beta chains given below trace back to one sample, sequenced in a study of T cell responses to AZD1222 COVID-19 vaccine. Sequencing was performed with immunoSEQ multiplex PCR; in TCRdb, only in-frame clones are kept and a portion is missing. Among fewer than 200,000 clones, approximately 91% were seen once, and the ten largest hold around 1.8%. The source material was peripheral blood, sampled on day 0 of AZD1222 vaccination. The receptors derive from an adult in good health.

J is TRBJ1-5 and V is TRBV7-9; 7 bases map to TRBD1. The CDR3 contains 14 residues. The trim removed 5 bases at V and 3 bases at J, leaving 4 bases unmatched. Germline V gene data show CDR1 as SEHNR and CDR2 as FQNEAQ (reference sequence). In DNA, the CDR3 is TGTGCCAGCAGCCTTACAGGGGCCAATCAGCCCCAGCATTTT. Protein: CASSLTGANQPQHF.

About this clone itself: Other DNA sequences from this sample encode an identical CDR3 as well. The rearrangement links TRBV5-5 to TRBJ2-7, with D perhaps matching TRBD1 (6 bases). V lost 0 bases, J lost 3 bases, and 10 bases lay in between. CDR3 size: 14 residues. The germline V gene has CDR1 SGHKS and CDR2 YYEKEE (reference sequence). Here the CDR3 reads CASSLGTELYEQYF. The DNA for the CDR3 is TGTGCCAGCAGCTTGGGGACAGAACTCTACGAGCAGTACTTC.

This chain joins TRBV19 and TRBJ1-2, with D possibly being TRBD1 (5 bases). Germline-derived CDR1 and CDR2 are LNHDA and SQIVND (reference sequence). Trimming took 6 bases from V and 4 from J, leaving 15 bases between them. The CDR3 loop spans 14 amino acids. CDR3 loop: CASSNTDSIYGYTF. For the CDR3, the DNA is TGTGCCAGTAGCAACACCGACAGTATCTATGGCTACACCTTC. Full variable domain (remainder filled in from reference TRBV19 and TRBJ1-2): DGGITQSPKYLFRKEGQNVTLSCEQNLNHDAMYWYRQDPGQGLRLIYYSQIVNDFQKGDIAEGYSVSREKKESFPLTVTSAQKNPTAFYLCASSNTDSIYGYTFGSGTRLTVV.

The chain links TRBV9 to TRBJ2-7; 7 bases agree with TRBD1. The CDR3 runs to 15 residues. Trimming cost V 4 bases and J 5 bases; bases outside gene matches: 12. The V gene's germline CDR1 is SGDLS and CDR2 YYNGEE. CDR3 DNA sequence: TGTGCCAGCAGCCCCTCGGGTGGAGACAGGGACGAGCAGTACTTC. It encodes CASSPSGGDRDEQYF.

The genes are TRBV7-9 and TRBJ1-1; D unresolved. The ends were cut back, 5 bases at V and 7 bases at J, with 14 bases in the middle. CDR1 and CDR2 (germline): SEHNR, FQNEAQ (reference sequence). There are 13 residues in the CDR3. CDR3: CASSAERAGEAFF. The CDR3 DNA sequence: TGTGCCAGCAGCGCGGAGAGGGCGGGTGAAGCTTTCTTT.

The CDR3 DNA reads TGTGCCAGTTCCGACAGGGCCTACGAGCAGTACTTC. Its translation is CASSDRAYEQYF. The chain has TRBV25-1 and TRBJ2-7; the match to TRBD1 covers 7 bases. Germline loops: CDR1 MGHDK, CDR2 SYGVNS. This CDR3 comprises 12 residues. Trimming cost V 9 bases and J 2 bases; bases outside gene matches: 4.

The chain has TRBV28 and TRBJ1-1; D unclear. The CDR3 has 14 amino acids. Germline CDR1 MDHEN, CDR2 SYDVKM. V was clipped by 2 bases and J by 1 base, with 8 bases between them. The CDR3 sequence: CASSLIAENTEAFF. As DNA, the CDR3 is TGTGCCAGCAGTTTAATCGCCGAGAACACTGAAGCTTTCTTT.

V and J are TRBV29-1 and TRBJ2-1, with TRBD2 matching over 8 bases. Germline trimming cut 4 bases from V and 9 bases from J; bases unmatched to any gene: 17. Germline CDR1 and CDR2: SQVTM and ANQGSEA. The CDR3 extends over 16 amino acids. The DNA for the CDR3 is TGCAGCGTTGTTCGTGTATCGGGGGGGCCAAAAACTGAGCAGTTCTTC. Its translation is CSVVRVSGGPKTEQFF.

This chain links TRBV7-2 with TRBJ1-2; 8 bases are a match to TRBD1. The J segment lost 6 bases and the V segment lost 4 bases, leaving 7 bases of the junction unmatched. Germline V lookup: CDR1 SGHTA, CDR2 FQGNSA. The CDR3 has 14 residues. The CDR3 DNA sequence: TGTGCCAGCAGCTCCAGGACAGGGAGTAATGGCTACACCTTC. It translates to CASSSRTGSNGYTF.

V is TRBV2 and J is TRBJ2-1; 8 positions match TRBD2. CDR3 length: 15 amino acids. Germline values: CDR1 SNHLY, CDR2 FYNNEI. The ends lost 5 bases at V and 0 bases at J; junction bases unmatched: 3. DNA of the CDR3: TGTGCCAGCAGTTCACTAGCGGCCTCCTACAATGAGCAGTTCTTC. Its translation is CASSSLAASYNEQFF.

This clone was seen only once. The CDR3 protein is CATSVGGNQPQHF. The CDR3 DNA sequence: TGTGCCACCAGTGTCGGAGGGAATCAGCCCCAGCATTTT. The rearrangement links TRBV24-1 to TRBJ1-5; D not resolved. Trimming removed 5 bases at V and 4 bases at J, with 8 bases between. Germline V gene sequence: CDR1 KGHDR, CDR2 SFDVKD. CDR3 length: 13 residues.

This chain links TRBV27 with TRBJ2-7, with D possibly being TRBD2 (7 bases). The CDR3 extends over 15 amino acids. Trimming stripped 0 bases from V and 3 bases from J, with 12 bases between. Germline V gene sequence: CDR1 MNHEY, CDR2 SMNVEV (reference sequence). This chain's CDR3 is CASSLSRGGLYEQYF. DNA for the CDR3: TGTGCCAGCAGTTTATCGAGGGGGGGCCTCTACGAGCAGTACTTC.

V gene TRBV6-2 or TRBV6-3 combines with J gene TRBJ2-7; TRBD1 might be the D (5 bases). The CDR3 has 13 residues. Germline CDR1 MNHEY, CDR2 SVGEGT. V shed 0 bases and J shed 6 bases, with 9 bases lying between them. In DNA, the CDR3 is TGTGCCAGCAGTTACTCGATTAGGGGCGAGCAGTACTTC. Amino acid sequence: CASSYSIRGEQYF.

The chain couples TRBV3-1 (or the pseudogene TRBV3-2) to TRBJ2-2; D is perhaps TRBD1 (6 bases). The germline CDR1 and CDR2 sequences are LGHDT and YNNKEL (reference sequence). V lost 4 bases and J lost 4, with 13 bases in between. This CDR3 has 15 amino acids. The CDR3 loop reads CASSPQDRGTGELFF. CDR3 sequence (DNA): TGTGCCAGCAGCCCCCAGGACAGAGGCACCGGGGAGCTGTTTTTT.

The rearrangement uses TRBV7-2 and TRBJ2-2; D ambiguous. This CDR3 is 14 amino acids long. V lost 5 bases and J 6 bases, leaving 13 bases between the germline ends. Germline V gene sequence: CDR1 SGHTA, CDR2 FQGNSA. CDR3 bases: TGTGCCAGCAGCCTGCCATCGGTGGCCGGGGAGCTGTTTTTT. Translation: CASSLPSVAGELFF.